The 24 T cell receptor beta chains in this list originate from one sample, sequenced in a study of T cell responses to AZD1222 COVID-19 vaccine. Profiled with immunoSEQ multiplex PCR; TCRdb holds only in-frame clones, not every one. The sample includes around 94,000 clones, around 85% of them seen just once. Sample: peripheral blood, taken 28 days after the second AZD1222 dose. These receptor sequences come from an adult who received the AZD1222 COVID-19 vaccine.

The V call is TRBV6-5, the J call TRBJ2-7; TRBD1 or TRBD2 may be the D gene (5 bases each). Germline V gene data show CDR1 as MNHEY and CDR2 as SVGAGI. V lost 0 bases and J lost 4, with 10 bases in between. The CDR3 sequence is 14 residues long. The CDR3 sequence: CASSYSGAGYEQYF. The DNA of the CDR3 is TGTGCCAGCAGTTACTCTGGGGCGGGTTACGAGCAGTACTTC.

The chain is built from TRBV19 and TRBJ2-1; TRBD1 matches at 7 bases. V dropped 5 bases and J dropped 6; count of bases not matched to a gene: 16. CDR1 is LNHDA, CDR2 SQIVND, per germline (reference sequence). The CDR3 loop spans 17 amino acids. Here the CDR3 reads CASSVSRGRGQINEQFF. As DNA, the CDR3 is TGTGCCAGTAGTGTGAGTCGGGGTCGGGGACAGATCAATGAGCAGTTCTTC.

The chain has TRBV11-2 and TRBJ1-1; D is unresolved. The CDR3 sequence is 13 residues long. Germline CDR1 SGHAT, CDR2 FQNNGV. Trimming took 1 base from V and 8 from J, leaving 11 bases between them. CDR3 bases: TGTGCCAGCAGCTTAGTATACCGCCGCGAAGCTTTCTTT. Amino acid sequence: CASSLVYRREAFF.

This clone was found a few times. The V call is TRBV2, the J call TRBJ2-4; D not certain. Germline CDR1 reads SNHLY; CDR2 reads FYNNEI. The V gene lost 8 bases and the J gene lost 0 bases, with 8 bases spanning the gap. CDR3 length: 13 amino acids. CDR3 amino acids: CASWSLAKNIQYF. CDR3 DNA: TGTGCCAGCTGGTCCCTAGCCAAAAACATTCAGTACTTC.

This clone was seen more than once but under ten times. This rearrangement joins TRBV18 to TRBJ1-2; unclear D gene. The CDR3 spans 14 residues. Looked up from germline, CDR1 is KGHSH and CDR2 is LQKENI. The V end lost 0 bases, the J end lost 8 bases, and 13 bases lay between the germline ends. Here the CDR3 DNA reads TGTGCCAGCTCACCACCTATTCCGACTCACGGCTACACCTTC. Translated, it gives CASSPPIPTHGYTF. The full variable domain, rest sourced from reference TRBV18 and TRBJ1-2, is NAGVMQNPRHLVRRRGQEARLRCSPMKGHSHVYWYRQLPEEGLKFMVYLQKENIIDESGMPKERFSAEFPKEGPSILRIQQVVRGDSAAYFCASSPPIPTHGYTFGSGTRLTVV.

The chain is built from TRBV19 and TRBJ2-7; 8 positions match TRBD1. CDR1 is LNHDA and CDR2 is SQIVND in the germline V gene (reference sequence). The CDR3 consists of 14 residues. Trimming at V came to 3 bases and at J to 7 bases, leaving 8 bases not matched to a gene. As DNA, the CDR3 is TGTGCCAGTAGTATCGGACAGGGTATCTTGGAGCAGTACTTC. Residues: CASSIGQGILEQYF.

This chain connects TRBV9 to TRBJ2-2, with D possibly being TRBD1 or TRBD2 (5 bases each). V lost 4 bases, J lost 6 bases, and 10 bases lay in between. This CDR3 contains 13 residues. Germline CDR1 is SGDLS and CDR2 is YYNGEE. CDR3 in amino acids: CASSRPGPGELFF. The CDR3 nucleotides are TGTGCCAGCAGCCGTCCGGGGCCCGGGGAGCTGTTTTTT.

In this sample, this clone turned up once. The rearrangement links TRBV28 to TRBJ2-7; 12 nucleotides align to TRBD2. Germline V gene lookup returns CDR1 MDHEN and CDR2 SYDVKM. The V segment lost 3 bases and the J segment 4 bases; nucleotides outside the gene matches: 7. The CDR3 totals 16 residues. The CDR3 sequence is CASSFVTSGRWYEQYF. CDR3 sequence (DNA): TGTGCCAGCAGTTTCGTGACTAGCGGGAGATGGTACGAGCAGTACTTC.

The V call is TRBV6-2 or TRBV6-3, the J call TRBJ1-2; no definite D call. The V and J ends lost 5 bases and 5 bases respectively, with 15 bases between them. CDR3 length: 14 amino acids. Germline V gene lookup returns CDR1 MNHEY and CDR2 SVGEGT. The DNA of the CDR3 is TGTGCCAGCAGTCGTGATCCGTCGAGGTATGGCTACACCTTC. Its translation: CASSRDPSRYGYTF.

The genes are TRBV19 and TRBJ2-1, with TRBD2 matching 8 bases. Germline CDR1 LNHDA, CDR2 SQIVND (reference sequence). The CDR3 is 16 amino acids. The ends lost 3 bases at V and 3 bases at J; junction bases unmatched: 7. Here the CDR3 DNA reads TGTGCCAGTAGTATCGGAGCTAGCGGGTTCTACAATGAGCAGTTCTTC. Protein: CASSIGASGFYNEQFF.

The chain employs TRBV5-1 and TRBJ2-1; possibly TRBD1 for D (6 bases). Germline-derived CDR1 and CDR2 are SGHRS and YFSETQ. The CDR3 covers 14 residues. The ends were cut back, 3 bases at V and 8 bases at J, with 15 bases in the middle. The CDR3 DNA follows: TGCGCCAGCAGCTACGGTCTAAAGGGGGATGAGCAGTTCTTC. It yields the protein CASSYGLKGDEQFF.

The V and J genes are TRBV5-1 and TRBJ2-7; D call uncertain. CDR3 length: 13 amino acids. Germline V gives CDR1 SGHRS, CDR2 YFSETQ. Trimming left V 4 bases short and J 7 bases short, with 15 bases between. This CDR3 is CASSAVASGEQYF. The CDR3 DNA sequence: TGCGCCAGCAGCGCGGTGGCGTCTGGAGAGCAGTACTTC.

The rearrangement joins TRBV6-2 or TRBV6-3 to TRBJ2-2; 7 nucleotides line up with TRBD2. Per germline, CDR1 MNHEY and CDR2 SVGEGT. V shed 2 bases, J shed 1 base, and the junction held 19 bases outside the gene matches. The CDR3 runs 21 residues. The CDR3 here is CASSYPAWPAASGGNTGELFF. DNA for the CDR3: TGTGCCAGCAGTTACCCCGCGTGGCCGGCGGCTAGCGGAGGGAACACCGGGGAGCTGTTTTTT.

This chain uses TRBV6-5 with TRBJ1-1; perhaps TRBD1 as D (6 bases). The length of the CDR3 is 14 residues. Trimming pared 6 bases from V and 1 base from J, leaving 12 bases between. The germline V gene encodes CDR1 MNHEY and CDR2 SVGAGI. CDR3 in DNA: TGTGCCAGCAGACAGACAGGAGAGAACACTGAAGCTTTCTTT. It encodes CASRQTGENTEAFF.

This rearrangement joins TRBV29-1 to TRBJ2-1, with D perhaps being TRBD1 or TRBD2 (5 bases each). V lost 8 bases and J lost 6, with 20 bases in between. This CDR3 comprises 14 residues. In germline, CDR1 is SQVTM, CDR2 ANQGSEA. In nucleotides, the CDR3 is TGCAGCCCCCTTGGGGGTGTTTTCGGCAATGAGCAGTTCTTC. This codes for CSPLGGVFGNEQFF.

This clone was found once. The rearrangement joins TRBV27 to TRBJ1-2; TRBD1 aligns across 9 bases. Germline V gene sequence: CDR1 MNHEY, CDR2 SMNVEV (reference sequence). V was clipped by 2 bases and J by 6 bases; unmatched bases: 7. The CDR3 has 15 amino acids. CDR3 protein: CASSLIFGTGNGYTF. In DNA form, the CDR3 reads TGTGCCAGCAGTTTAATCTTCGGGACAGGGAATGGCTACACCTTC.

V and J are TRBV6-2 or TRBV6-3 and TRBJ2-3; TRBD2 aligns across 7 bases. With 8 bases clipped from V and 9 bases from J, the junction kept 11 bases outside the gene matches. Germline CDR1 MNHEY, CDR2 SVGEGT. This CDR3 is built from 13 residues. This CDR3 is CASCPSGVSTQYF. The CDR3 DNA sequence: TGTGCCAGCTGCCCTAGCGGCGTTTCAACGCAGTATTTT.

The chain carries TRBV19 and TRBJ2-1, with 8 bases that match TRBD2. The V segment lost 8 bases and the J segment 0 bases; nucleotides outside the gene matches: 6. CDR3 length: 15 residues. From germline, CDR1 is LNHDA and CDR2 SQIVND (reference sequence). Here the CDR3 reads CASQQRGISYNEQFF. CDR3 coding DNA: TGTGCCAGTCAACAGCGGGGGATCTCCTACAATGAGCAGTTCTTC.

This chain connects TRBV10-3 to TRBJ2-1; D tentatively reads TRBD1 or TRBD2 (5 bases each). The CDR3 spans 12 residues. Trimming removed 1 base from V and 7 bases from J, with 5 bases in between. Germline V CDR1 and CDR2: ENHRY, SYGVKD. The DNA for the CDR3 is TGTGCCATCAGTGAGTGGGGGAATGAGCAGTTCTTC. Residues: CAISEWGNEQFF.

The chain couples TRBV3-1 (or the pseudogene TRBV3-2) to TRBJ1-6, with TRBD1 as a possible D gene (6 bases). V lost 5 bases and J 4 bases, leaving 9 bases between the germline ends. The CDR3 has 14 residues. Per the germline V gene, CDR1 is LGHDT and CDR2 is YNNKEL (reference sequence). This chain's CDR3 is CASSLQGYNSPLHF. CDR3 nucleotide sequence: TGTGCCAGCAGCTTACAGGGTTATAATTCACCCCTCCACTTT.

The chain combines TRBV11-2 with TRBJ1-1; no reliable D call. Trimming removed 5 bases at V and 2 bases at J, with 12 bases between. Germline-derived CDR1 and CDR2 are SGHAT and FQNNGV. This CDR3 has 14 amino acids. The CDR3 sequence is CASSRAAGNTEAFF. CDR3 coding DNA: TGTGCCAGCAGCCGGGCTGCAGGAAACACTGAAGCTTTCTTT.

The chain recombines TRBV27 with TRBJ1-1, with a weak D call TRBD1 (5 bases). Germline loops: CDR1 MNHEY, CDR2 SMNVEV (reference sequence). The V gene lost 7 bases and the J gene lost 0 bases, with 15 bases spanning the gap. CDR3 length equals 15 residues. The CDR3 reads CASTSWRDLNTEAFF. The CDR3 DNA reads TGTGCCAGCACCTCTTGGAGGGACCTGAACACTGAAGCTTTCTTT.

V is TRBV5-4 and J is TRBJ2-2; possible D gene TRBD1, 6 bases. Germline V gene lookup returns CDR1 SGHNT and CDR2 YYREEE (reference sequence). V gave up 2 bases and J gave up 7 bases, with 18 bases separating them. This CDR3 has 16 amino acids. Here the CDR3 reads CASSLGTPRVGGELFF. The CDR3 DNA follows: TGTGCCAGCAGCTTAGGGACACCTAGAGTTGGCGGGGAGCTGTTTTTT.

The chain has TRBV29-1 and TRBJ2-5; 7 bases match TRBD1. Germline CDR1 is SQVTM and CDR2 is ANQGSEA. V shed 3 bases, J shed 4 bases, and the junction held 8 bases outside the gene matches. The CDR3 has 14 residues. The CDR3 here is CSVDLTGPGETQYF. CDR3 nucleotides: TGCAGCGTTGACCTGACAGGGCCGGGAGAGACCCAGTACTTC.